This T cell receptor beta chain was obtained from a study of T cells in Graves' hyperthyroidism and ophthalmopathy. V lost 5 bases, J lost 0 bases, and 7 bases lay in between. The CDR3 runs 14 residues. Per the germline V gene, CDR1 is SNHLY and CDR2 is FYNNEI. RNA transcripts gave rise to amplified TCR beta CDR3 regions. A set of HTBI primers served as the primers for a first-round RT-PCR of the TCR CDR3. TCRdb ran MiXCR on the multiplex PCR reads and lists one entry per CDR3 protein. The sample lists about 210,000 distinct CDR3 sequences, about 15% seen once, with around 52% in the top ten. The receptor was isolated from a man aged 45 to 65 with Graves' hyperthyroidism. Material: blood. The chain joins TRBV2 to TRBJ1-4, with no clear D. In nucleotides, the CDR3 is TGTGCCAGCAGTCGGCAGACAACTAATGAAAAACTGTTTTTT. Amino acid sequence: CASSRQTTNEKLFF.